What follows is one TCR beta chain and its context. Other nucleotide sequences from this sample produce the same CDR3. The data are from a study of blood T cell repertoires in COVID-19. Study-wide context: Spain, Italy and the United States supplied samples that represented acute and convalescent COVID-19. Sample material is recorded as cDNA or gDNA derived from T cells, B-cell-depleted T cells, or PBMCs.

Source study methods: Estimated nucleated cell counts came from reference gene primer amplification. TCRdb's copy holds only in-frame clones and misses some; the assay was immunoSEQ multiplex PCR. The D gene and trimming were derived from the DNA, and the V and J assignments and clone size from that table. The sample carries roughly 100,000 clones, 70% to 90% recorded once. The TCR originated in a woman in her sixties or seventies with acute or convalescent COVID-19. Sequences were obtained from peripheral blood.

As DNA, the CDR3 is TGTGCCAGCAGTGTGCTAGCGGGAACCTACGAGCAGTACTTC. Encoded protein: CASSVLAGTYEQYF. The chain uses TRBV28 and TRBJ2-7; 9 positions match TRBD2. The V gene end was trimmed by 5 bases and the J gene end by 2 bases; junction bases not matched to a gene: 4. CDR1 is MDHEN, CDR2 SYDVKM, per germline. The CDR3 contains 14 residues. The complete variable domain, with remaining parts taken from reference TRBV28 and TRBJ2-7, reads DVKVTQSSRYLVKRTGEKVFLECVQDMDHENMFWYRQDPGLGLRLIYFSYDVKMKEKGDIPEGYSVSREKKERFSLILESASTNQTSMYLCASSVLAGTYEQYFGPGTRLTVT.